This record looks at one T cell receptor beta chain sequence and its context. The target of this receptor is not known. No quality values exist for individual bases; no much larger clone is one base distant. The library was prepared using the immunoSEQ multiplex PCR assay. The multiplex PCR relied on a mix of 60 forward primers for TCR Vbeta segments and 13 reverse primers for TCR Jbeta segments. A multiplex PCR assay on genomic DNA amplified the CDR3 region of rearranged TCR beta genes. Amplified TCR beta libraries were sequenced as 87-base-pair reads on the Illumina HiSeq System. In the authors' own workflow: A later analysis tallied tens of millions of unique TCR beta chains across the 666 repertoires, and around 12 million of those chains were shared by two or more donors. Raw reads were error-corrected and collapsed into unique sequences by a nearest-neighbor algorithm in which closely related sequences were merged to remove PCR and sequencing errors. CDR3 sequences were aligned to IMGT reference sequences to assign V, D and J gene segments. Each retained sequence needed at least a six-nucleotide match to both a V gene segment and a J gene segment. A rearrangement counted as productive if the CDR3 had no stop codons and remained in frame with V and J, and every other rearrangement counted as non-productive. Following IMGT convention, CDR3 was defined as the stretch from the second conserved V-encoded cysteine up to the conserved J-encoded phenylalanine. Sequences without an unambiguous match to a single V gene segment were excluded from the earlier analysis of about 600 of the donors. An earlier analysis of roughly 590 of the donors called V segments functional above 56.7% productive rearrangements and segregating when the between-donor standard deviation exceeded 5%. A statistical classification framework was built to diagnose cytomegalovirus status from the catalog of TCR beta chain sequences. In a later analysis, V and J genes were assigned by comparing TCR nucleotide sequences against IMGT/GENE-DB human TR gene sequences. In a later analysis, CDR3 sequences and most-parsimonious VDJ recombination scenarios were assigned using the TCRdist pipeline. A later analysis defined each TCR beta chain by its CDR3 amino acid sequence plus V-gene family, and excluded reads lacking a unique V-gene family. A later analysis removed 600 or so highly shared, low-generation-probability nucleotide sequences to deal with suspected cross-contamination and a sequencing artifact. In a later analysis, a clonal expansion index for each public chain was calculated from normalized within-repertoire ranks of inferred template counts. Generation probabilities in a later analysis came from a VDJ recombination model fitted to out-of-frame rearrangements, and those results were checked against IGoR. In a later analysis, TCR-TCR, TCR-HLA and TCR-CMV co-occurrence was scored with hypergeometric tests, and a repertoire-size bias correction was applied to TCR pairs. To estimate false discovery rates, a later analysis permuted the HLA or CMV assignments 20 times. In a later analysis, co-occurring TCRs were grouped using DBSCAN, and TCRdist sequence similarity was added for clustering within HLA-allele-positive subsets. For co-occurrence clustering, repertoires with fewer than 30,000 or more than 120,000 public chains were excluded, along with roughly 5 repertoires with anomalous nucleotide sharing. Entries here come from immuneACCESS through TCRdb and include only in-frame sequences with V and J called. Some clones fail to appear in such tables; in the studies checked, an unresolved V gene covers under half of the shortfall, and the cause of the remainder is unknown. The DNA was the basis for D and trimming; V, J and clone size are from that table. The sample table lists 150,000 to 200,000 clones, around 78% of them with a count of one. The biggest ten clones account for more than 6% of the sample.

From cysteine to phenylalanine, the CDR3 is 14 amino acids long. Left in the record is the CDR3 DNA by itself, 42 bases read in frame from the first base. CDR1 LGHNA and CDR2 YSLEER were looked up in the germline V gene. V and J lose 1 base and 5 bases, and a span of 10 bases separates them. This specimen belongs to a study of cytomegalovirus exposure and HLA in healthy donors (dated by TCRdb to about 2017). For the study in its entirety: An earlier analysis of about 560 of the donors reported 250 to 300 Gb of sequence data and approximately 120 million unique TCR beta sequences obtained from 180 million or so T cells. Approximately 300 gigabases of sequencing data and tens of millions of unique TCR sequences were included in an early release covering about 600 HLA-typed donors. Among the roughly 370 genotyped donors, approximately 82% belonged to the genetic ancestry cluster associated with self-reported Caucasian donors. The study was designed to test whether signatures of past pathogen exposure could be identified by cataloging public T cell receptors. The study profiled the T cell repertoires of hundreds of subjects by immunosequencing and related them to cytomegalovirus serostatus. A separate validation cohort of 100 to 150 different subjects was used in addition to the roughly 700-subject first cohort. High-throughput TCR immunosequencing, statistical association of individual TCRs with disease status, and machine learning were combined to predict cytomegalovirus infection status. A later analysis re-analyzed previously published TCR beta repertoires from 600 to 850 donors and added high-resolution HLA genotyping to study TCR occurrence patterns. Rather than using new phenotypic data, the later analysis identified candidate immune exposures from TCR beta sequences and from how often those sequences occurred across donors. An earlier analysis of 587 of the donors applied high-throughput TCR beta sequencing to assess whether each TCR beta V gene segment acted as functional or pseudogenic. Alongside the repertoire data, information on donor age, sex, ethnicity and CMV serostatus was compiled. A later genetic analysis took genome-wide SNP genotypes for about 55% of the roughly 700 donors and used that subset as a discovery cohort. All discovery cohort repertoires had been generated on a single sequencing platform. Class I and class II HLA loci were covered by the typing at four-digit resolution. The number of typed donors differed by locus: about 629-630 for A, B, C, DRB1 and DQB1; 500 to 550 for DQA1; fewer than 610 for DPA1; and 450 to 480 for DPB1. Because of strong linkage in the cohort, five DR-DQ haplotypes were treated as single units for association and clustering. Across about 380 genotyped donors of the cohort, an average of about 250,000 unique TCR beta nucleotide sequences per donor were sequenced, and around 20% of those sequences were non-productive. The full study reports these points: An association between a missense DCLRE1C variant and V-gene and J-gene trimming of TCR beta chains was found in a later genetic analysis and replicated in an independent cohort. Sequencing depth was assumed to be roughly uniform across donors in the presence/absence analyses, though that assumption may not hold. Compared with equally common non-associated chains, HLA-associated TCR beta chains in a later analysis were more clonally expanded and had lower generation probabilities. Around 16 rarely observed V segments, including chromosome 9 orphons, were excluded from the earlier analysis of a few hundred of the donors because counts were too low. A later analysis associated 15,000 to 20,000 TCR beta sequences with specific HLA alleles at a false discovery rate of 0.05. This cohort had only TCR beta chains sequenced, and the lack of alpha or paired-chain data limited which features could be detected. In an earlier analysis of some 550 of the donors, most TCR beta V segments were observed in productive rearrangements about 87% or about 30% of the time, broadly matching IMGT annotations. A total of 150 or so TCR beta chains were listed by the study as associated with cytomegalovirus. In a later analysis, the rate of TCR association differed among HLA loci, with DRB1 alleles having the most associated TCRs and HLA-C alleles having the fewest. A later genetic analysis reported fewer N-insertions in productive TCRs among donors in an Asian-associated ancestry cluster than the approximately 670-donor mean. Most TCR sequences were seen in very few donors, while some public TCRs were found in many individuals. The sequencing pipeline was judged likely to have produced a cluster of highly shared sequence variants as a technical artifact. Because some donors lacked HLA typing at each locus, the association tests relied only on the typed subset. A later analysis found that most CMV-associated TCR beta chains appeared HLA-restricted, with HLA associations seemingly driven largely by CMV exposure. Correlated functional status among segregating V segments might reflect linkage disequilibrium, but an unknown experimental factor could not be ruled out. A further reported finding was that TCR beta sequences accurately predicted the HLA-A and HLA-B alleles for most subjects in the first cohort. Three of the identified cytomegalovirus-associated TCR beta chains were confirmed in vitro to be specific for cytomegalovirus antigens. It was suggested by the authors that the approach could potentially be generalized to other disease states and immunological phenotypes. For the cohort, immune exposure information was limited to CMV serostatus. Assigning TCR associations to individual alleles was difficult when HLA alleles, especially DR and DQ, strongly co-occurred. In both the original and validation cohorts, the classifier was reported to diagnose cytomegalovirus status with high specificity and sensitivity. According to a later analysis, parvovirus B19, influenza, CMV and Epstein-Barr virus appeared linked to several top co-occurrence clusters. Some IMGT-functional V segments, including TRBV6-2 and TRBV6-3, could not be distinguished by the 87-base-pair reads and were therefore excluded.

The cohort comprised more than 550 healthy bone marrow donors. At the time of sampling, every cohort member was nominally healthy, though immune exposures that went unrecorded were likely present. The donor tested CMV seropositive and was one of the 289 seropositive cohort members. Every donor gave a peripheral blood sample, and the peripheral blood mononuclear cells from that sample were used for TCR beta sequencing. Genomic DNA extraction from the blood cell samples was performed with the Qiagen DNeasy Blood Extraction Kit. The clonotype originates from a woman between 35 and 50 years old in good health and CMV-seropositive. Recombination linked TRBV4-3 to TRBJ2-3; the D gene identity is not certain. Sequenced input: PBMCs. The bases are TGCGCCAGCAGCCAAGTAACGCCAGGAGATACGCAGTATTTT. This is translated as CASSQVTPGDTQYF.